Listed below are T cell receptor beta chains from one sample, sequenced in a study of blood T cell repertoires in COVID-19. The data were produced by immunoSEQ multiplex PCR, yet TCRdb's version contains in-frame clones alone and is incomplete. The table includes fewer than 200,000 clones, around 87% detected once. Material: peripheral blood. The source of these receptors is a man in his forties with active or convalescent COVID-19. CDR3s include the opening cysteine and the closing phenylalanine or tryptophan. The order of the fields is V gene, D gene, clone size, J gene, CDR3 protein, CDR3 DNA. The D gene is left open where the match is weak. Size is omitted from some rows. Given values are once, few, many or a class for expanded clones.

>TRBV5-6|TRBD1|-|TRBJ1-2
CASSLVGQLSAF
TGTGCCAGCAGCTTGGTGGGACAGCTATCTGCCTTC
>TRBV2|TRBD2|-|TRBJ2-3
CASSEGGGGITDTQYF
TGTGCCAGCTCGGAGGGAGGCGGGGGGATCACAGATACGCAGTATTTT
>TRBV6-1|-|once|TRBJ1-2
CASSEAIGRAKGYTF
TGTGCCAGCAGTGAAGCGATCGGCAGGGCGAAGGGCTACACCTTC
>TRBV7-2|-|-|TRBJ1-2
CASSLGEAIGYTF
TGTGCCAGCAGCTTAGGGGAGGCAATTGGCTACACCTTC
>TRBV5-4|TRBD2|once|TRBJ2-3
CASSLALAGTDTQYF
TGTGCCAGCAGCTTGGCACTAGCGGGCACAGATACGCAGTATTTT
>TRBV3-1/TRBV3-2|-|-|TRBJ1-4
CASSSSGGNEKLFF
TGTGCCAGCAGCTCCTCGGGGGGGAATGAAAAACTGTTTTTT
>TRBV24-1|TRBD1|-|TRBJ2-1
CATSDSNRGFYNEQFF
TGTGCCACCAGTGACTCAAACAGGGGATTTTACAATGAGCAGTTCTTC
>TRBV5-1|-|-|TRBJ2-1
CASSLEAGVVYNEQFF
TGCGCCAGCAGCTTGGAGGCAGGGGTTGTATACAATGAGCAGTTCTTC
>TRBV21-1|-|-|TRBJ2-7
CASIDPAGDEQYF
TGTGCCAGCATCGACCCGGCGGGGGACGAGCAGTACTTC
>TRBV2|TRBD1|few|TRBJ1-2
CASRSGTGGFGYGYTF
TGTGCCAGCAGGTCCGGGACAGGGGGATTTGGCTATGGCTACACCTTC
>TRBV7-9|TRBD1|few|TRBJ2-7
CASSTGTDNEQYF
TGTGCCAGCAGCACGGGGACAGACAACGAGCAGTACTTC
>TRBV29-1|-|-|TRBJ1-1
CSVLKVRGWVTEAFF
TGCAGCGTACTTAAAGTCCGGGGGTGGGTCACTGAAGCTTTCTTT
>TRBV6-2/TRBV6-3|-|-|TRBJ2-3
CASSHALATQYF
TGTGCCAGCAGTCACGCTCTAGCGACGCAGTATTTT
>TRBV18|TRBD1|-|TRBJ1-1
CASSPSIGQGTEAFF
TGTGCCAGCTCACCGAGTATCGGACAGGGCACTGAAGCTTTCTTT
>TRBV2|TRBD2|-|TRBJ2-4
CASSPRLAGGGPKNIQYF
TGTGCCAGCAGTCCCCGACTAGCGGGGGGCGGACCCAAAAACATTCAGTACTTC
>TRBV5-1|-|once|TRBJ1-3
CASSLDTGNTIYF
TGCGCCAGCAGCTTGGACACTGGAAACACCATATATTTT
>TRBV30|-|-|TRBJ1-3
CAWSVSRAGNTIYF
TGTGCCTGGAGTGTAAGCAGGGCGGGAAACACCATATATTTT
>TRBV5-4|-|-|TRBJ1-6
CASSLVGGLGNSPLHF
TGTGCCAGCAGCTTGGTAGGAGGGCTTGGGAATTCACCCCTCCACTTT
>TRBV10-1|TRBD1|-|TRBJ2-7
CASSESGTGDGEQYF
TGCGCCAGCAGTGAGTCGGGGACAGGGGACGGAGAGCAGTACTTC
>TRBV11-2|TRBD2|-|TRBJ2-3
CASSLGAGVSTDTQYF
TGTGCCAGCAGCTTAGGAGCGGGGGTTAGCACAGATACGCAGTATTTT
>TRBV3-1/TRBV3-2|TRBD2|-|TRBJ2-3
CASSKRGLADLTDMQYF
TGTGCCAGCAGCAAACGGGGACTAGCGGACCTCACAGATATGCAGTATTTT
>TRBV11-3|TRBD1|-|TRBJ1-2
CASSLYADRGGYGYTF
TGTGCCAGCAGCTTATACGCGGACAGGGGGGGCTATGGCTACACCTTC
>TRBV7-9|-|-|TRBJ2-2
CASSPTLTPGELFF
TGTGCCAGCAGCCCCACATTAACCCCGGGGGAGCTGTTTTTT
>TRBV4-1|-|-|TRBJ2-5
CASSHPVSPGRGVYQETQYF
TGCGCCAGCAGCCACCCCGTCTCGCCGGGGCGGGGCGTGTACCAAGAGACCCAGTACTTC
>TRBV14|-|-|TRBJ2-1
CASSPTYRGHNEQFF
TGTGCCAGCAGCCCGACCTATAGAGGCCACAATGAGCAGTTCTTC
>TRBV9|-|-|TRBJ2-7
CASSTLDSLTYEQYF
TGTGCCAGCAGCACATTGGACAGCCTTACCTACGAGCAGTACTTC
>TRBV11-2|-|-|TRBJ2-7
CASSATGNRNEQYF
TGTGCCAGCAGCGCGACAGGTAATCGCAACGAGCAGTACTTC
>TRBV11-2|-|-|TRBJ1-1
CASSSDTPEAFF
TGTGCCAGCAGCTCGGACACCCCTGAAGCTTTCTTT
>TRBV11-2|-|-|TRBJ2-5
CASSARGGLYQETQYF
TGTGCCAGCAGCGCCCGCGGGGGCCTGTACCAAGAGACCCAGTACTTC
>TRBV6-2/TRBV6-3|-|-|TRBJ2-2
CASSYSRQGSTGELFF
TGTGCCAGCAGTTACTCGCGGCAGGGATCGACCGGGGAGCTGTTTTTT
>TRBV5-4|-|-|TRBJ1-2
CASSTSTGGYGYTF
TGTGCCAGCAGCACCTCCACGGGGGGGTATGGCTACACCTTC
>TRBV7-2|-|once|TRBJ2-5
CASSLVLGETQYF
TGTGCCAGCAGCTTAGTTCTCGGGGAGACCCAGTACTTC
>TRBV6-1|-|-|TRBJ2-7
CASREGALEQYF
TGTGCCAGCAGGGAAGGAGCCCTCGAGCAGTACTTC
>TRBV18|TRBD1|-|TRBJ1-1
CASSLGQANTEAFF
TGTGCCAGCTCACTGGGACAGGCGAACACTGAAGCTTTCTTT
>TRBV4-1|TRBD2|-|TRBJ2-7
CASSHPGRRGGLNEQYF
TGCGCCAGCAGCCACCCCGGAAGGCGGGGGGGCCTGAACGAGCAGTACTTC
>TRBV4-1|TRBD1|-|TRBJ1-4
CASSTRQGARGNEKLFF
TGCGCCAGCAGCACTCGACAGGGGGCGCGTGGTAATGAAAAACTGTTTTTT
>TRBV27|-|-|TRBJ2-1
CASSLEASYYNEQFF
TGTGCCAGCAGTTTAGAGGCTAGCTACTACAATGAGCAGTTCTTC
>TRBV29-1|-|-|TRBJ1-1
CSVRQILGTEAFF
TGCAGCGTTAGACAGATTCTGGGCACTGAAGCTTTCTTT
>TRBV7-9|TRBD2|-|TRBJ2-1
CASSWLTSGVPYNEQFF
TGTGCCAGCAGCTGGCTGACTAGCGGGGTCCCCTACAATGAGCAGTTCTTC
>TRBV30|TRBD2|-|TRBJ2-3
CAWGRSGGAQDTQYF
TGTGCCTGGGGCCGTAGCGGGGGGGCCCAAGATACGCAGTATTTT
>TRBV4-1|-|-|TRBJ2-1
CASSQDSVPFSNEQFF
TGCGCCAGCAGCCAAGATTCGGTCCCGTTTAGCAATGAGCAGTTCTTC
>TRBV4-2|TRBD2|once|TRBJ2-2
CASSQAPGQRGATGELFF
TGTGCCAGCAGCCAAGCCCCGGGGCAGCGGGGGGCTACCGGGGAGCTGTTTTTT
>TRBV29-1|-|-|TRBJ1-1
CSVEDRAAGTEAFF
TGCAGCGTTGAAGATCGGGCAGCGGGGACTGAAGCTTTCTTT
>TRBV11-2|-|-|TRBJ1-2
CASSLRTELKDGYTF
TGTGCCAGCAGCTTAAGGACAGAACTTAAGGATGGCTACACCTTC
>TRBV4-2|TRBD2|-|TRBJ2-7
CASSQLSTSGGANYYEQYF
TGTGCCAGCAGCCAATTAAGTACTAGCGGGGGGGCGAACTACTACGAGCAGTACTTC
>TRBV6-1|-|-|TRBJ2-7
CASSGRHDLGTYEQYF
TGTGCCAGCAGTGGGAGACACGACCTCGGGACCTACGAGCAGTACTTC
>TRBV28|TRBD2|-|TRBJ2-1
CASSPLAGGNEQFF
TGTGCCAGCAGTCCTCTGGCGGGGGGGAATGAGCAGTTCTTC
>TRBV27|-|-|TRBJ1-2
CASSLAGGSYGYTF
TGTGCCAGCAGTTTAGCGGGTGGGAGCTATGGCTACACCTTC
>TRBV3-1/TRBV3-2|TRBD1|-|TRBJ1-1
CASSQPDRLNTEAFF
TGTGCCAGCAGCCAACCGGACAGGCTGAACACTGAAGCTTTCTTT
>TRBV27|TRBD1|-|TRBJ1-1
CASSSTGGNTEAFF
TGTGCCAGCAGTTCGACAGGGGGGAACACTGAAGCTTTCTTT
>TRBV2|TRBD1|few|TRBJ1-1
CASTVGGGTEAFF
TGTGCCAGCACGGTAGGGGGCGGCACTGAAGCTTTCTTT
>TRBV4-1|TRBD1|few|TRBJ1-4
CASSNRDRERSEKLFF
TGCGCCAGCAGCAACCGGGACAGGGAACGGAGTGAAAAACTGTTTTTT
>TRBV6-5|-|-|TRBJ1-1
CASTGAGRSHLEAFF
TGTGCCAGCACCGGGGCGGGACGGAGCCACCTTGAAGCTTTCTTT